One sample yielded the 4 T cell receptor beta chains listed below, sequenced in a study of radiation and T cells in renal cell carcinoma. Sample treatment: treatment-naive control, cytoreductive nephrectomy. Profiling relied on immunoSEQ multiplex PCR, and the TCRdb table lists in-frame clones only, not all of them. The table lists under 30,000 clones, around half of them singletons. The sequencing used tumor tissue, collected from a patient whose treatment was nephrectomy without radiotherapy. Source of these receptors: a human donor with renal cell carcinoma.

J is TRBJ1-2 and V is TRBV29-1; D remains unclear. V was pared by 0 bases and J by 1 base, with 6 bases between. Germline assignment: CDR1 SQVTM and CDR2 ANQGSEA. There are 13 residues in the CDR3. CDR3 protein: CSVEDRGNYGYTF. CDR3 in DNA: TGCAGCGTTGAAGATCGTGGTAACTATGGCTACACCTTC.

This clone turned up a few times. The chain recombines TRBV15 with TRBJ1-2; no reliable D call. Germline CDR1 LNHNV, CDR2 YYDKDF (reference sequence). The CDR3 spans 13 residues. V was clipped by 5 bases and J by 4 bases, with 11 bases between them. As DNA, the CDR3 is TGTGCCACCAGCCGGGTGGAGAGCTATGGCTACACCTTC. Protein: CATSRVESYGYTF.

The chain is built from TRBV7-8 and TRBJ2-3; possibly TRBD2 for D (5 bases). The CDR3 has 15 residues. Trimming took 5 bases from V and 5 from J, leaving 17 bases between them. Germline values: CDR1 SGHVS, CDR2 FQNEAQ. The CDR3 spells CASSTAPTRLDTQYF. CDR3 nucleotide sequence: TGTGCCAGCAGCACCGCCCCCACTAGATTAGATACGCAGTATTTT.

The chain joins TRBV18 to TRBJ1-1, with 9 positions matching TRBD1. Germline values: CDR1 KGHSH, CDR2 LQKENI. The V gene end was trimmed by 6 bases and the J gene end by 4 bases; junction bases not matched to a gene: 3. This CDR3 is 13 amino acids long. CDR3 bases: TGTGCCAGCTCCAAACAGGGGGCCACTGAAGCTTTCTTT. Encoded protein: CASSKQGATEAFF.